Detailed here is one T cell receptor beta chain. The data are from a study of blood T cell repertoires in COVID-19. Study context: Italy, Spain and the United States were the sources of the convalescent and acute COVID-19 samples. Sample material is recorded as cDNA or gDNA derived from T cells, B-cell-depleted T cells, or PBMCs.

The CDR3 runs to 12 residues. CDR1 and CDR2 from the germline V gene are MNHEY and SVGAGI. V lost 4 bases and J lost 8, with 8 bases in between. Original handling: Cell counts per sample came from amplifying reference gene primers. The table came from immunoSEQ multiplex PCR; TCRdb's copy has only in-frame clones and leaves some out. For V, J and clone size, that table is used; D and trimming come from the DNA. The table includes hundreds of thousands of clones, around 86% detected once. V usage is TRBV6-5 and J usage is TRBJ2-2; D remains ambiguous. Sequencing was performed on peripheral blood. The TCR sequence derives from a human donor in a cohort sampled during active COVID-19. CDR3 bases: TGTGCCAGCAGTTTTCGGGTTGGGGAGCTGTTTTTT. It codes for CASSFRVGELFF.